The 16 T cell receptor beta chains in this list originate from one sample, sequenced in a study of T-cell memory formation after mild COVID-19. MiXCR, applied by TCRdb to the 5' RACE reads, yields one record per CDR3 protein. The table has around 110,000 distinct CDR3 sequences, about 15% seen once. Input material: PBMCs or a T cell subset sorted from them (not recorded which). The receptors here all came from an adult woman who had mild COVID-19 (a few samples of this study predate the infection). Cell type and time point are not known.

This clonotype was found a few times. CDR3 coding DNA: TGTGCCAGCAGCTTAACGGGGAGGCAGTCCTACAATGAGCAGTTCTTC. Protein product: CASSLTGRQSYNEQFF. V and J are TRBV7-3 and TRBJ2-1, with D perhaps matching TRBD2 (6 bases). The germline CDR1 and CDR2 sequences are SGHTA and FQGTGA. The CDR3 covers 16 residues. With 0 bases removed from V and 1 base from J, the gap between germline ends came to 10 bases.

J is TRBJ2-5 and V is TRBV7-9; TRBD2 might be the D (5 bases). Trimming pared 3 bases from V and 5 bases from J, leaving 10 bases between. The CDR3 contains 13 residues. Germline-derived CDR1 and CDR2 are SEHNR and FQNEAQ (reference sequence). CDR3 DNA: TGTGCCAGCAGCTTTGTAACGGGGGAGACCCAGTACTTC. Its protein product is CASSFVTGETQYF.

The chain joins TRBV29-1 to TRBJ2-7; 7 bases are shared with TRBD1. The V segment lost 5 bases and the J segment 0 bases; nucleotides outside the gene matches: 4. The germline V gene encodes CDR1 SQVTM and CDR2 ANQGSEA. The CDR3 runs to 13 residues. The CDR3 nucleotides are TGCAGCGTTTCTGACAGGGACTCCTACGAGCAGTACTTC. This gives the protein CSVSDRDSYEQYF.

V is TRBV10-2 and J is TRBJ1-2; D gene unclear. CDR1 is WSHSY and CDR2 is SAAADI in the germline V gene. The CDR3 runs 13 residues. V dropped 2 bases and J dropped 2 bases, with 6 bases sitting between them. Written as DNA, the CDR3 is TGCGCCAGCAGTGAGGAGTTCAACTATGGCTACACCTTC. Translating it yields CASSEEFNYGYTF.

This clonotype was counted between two and nine times. This rearrangement joins TRBV7-9 to TRBJ1-1; D remains unclear. V was trimmed by 4 bases and J by 1 base, leaving 13 bases between them. The CDR3 is 15 residues long. CDR1 and CDR2 (germline): SEHNR, FQNEAQ (reference sequence). CDR3 coding DNA: TGTGCCAGCAGCTCCCGGACCTCTTCGAACACTGAAGCTTTCTTT. Amino acids: CASSSRTSSNTEAFF.

The sample holds a few counts of this clonotype. The V call is TRBV19, the J call TRBJ1-5; 7 bases map to TRBD1. The CDR3 sequence is 14 residues long. CDR1 and CDR2 from the germline V gene are LNHDA and SQIVND (reference sequence). Losses at the gene ends were 7 bases for V and 5 bases for J; bases not matched to a gene: 8. The DNA for the CDR3 is TGTGCCAGTACCCCAGGGGGGGACTATCAGCCCCAGCATTTT. Amino acids: CASTPGGDYQPQHF.

Written as DNA, the CDR3 is TGCGCCAGCAGCCGCGACCGGGACTACTTCATCTACGAGCAGTACTTC. The encoded protein is CASSRDRDYFIYEQYF. V is TRBV4-1 and J is TRBJ2-7, with TRBD2 matching over 7 bases. The CDR3 totals 16 residues. The germline V gene has CDR1 MGHRA and CDR2 YSYEKL. V trimming: 4 bases; J trimming: 3 bases; junction bases outside the gene matches: 12.

This clonotype was recorded a few times. The chain is built from TRBV24-1 and TRBJ2-5; perhaps TRBD2 as D (5 bases). CDR3 size: 13 residues. Germline V gives CDR1 KGHDR, CDR2 SFDVKD. V lost 12 bases and J lost 8, with 21 bases in between. DNA for the CDR3: TGTGCCTCCGCAACGACGGTGAGCGGAACCCAGTACTTC. It translates to CASATTVSGTQYF.

The sample holds a few counts of this clonotype. This rearrangement joins TRBV4-1 to TRBJ2-7; D not certain. The CDR3 loop spans 15 amino acids. Trimming left V 0 bases short and J 1 base short, with 10 bases between. CDR1 is MGHRA and CDR2 is YSYEKL in the germline V gene. CDR3 amino acids: CASSQERTLSYEQYF. The CDR3 DNA follows: TGCGCCAGCAGCCAAGAACGGACCCTTTCCTACGAGCAGTACTTC.

The rearrangement joins TRBV5-4 to TRBJ2-1, with TRBD1 as a possible D gene (6 bases). The CDR3 is 14 residues long. V gave up 2 bases and J gave up 6 bases, with 12 bases separating them. Per the germline V gene, CDR1 is SGHNT and CDR2 is YYREEE (reference sequence). This chain's CDR3 is CASSFLGAINEQFF. CDR3 DNA sequence: TGTGCCAGCAGCTTTTTGGGGGCGATCAATGAGCAGTTCTTC.

The sample holds a few counts of this clonotype. J is TRBJ2-7 and V is TRBV20-1; TRBD1 matches at 7 bases. The CDR3 length is 17 residues. The V gene's germline CDR1 is DFQATT and CDR2 SNEGSKA (reference sequence). The ends lost 0 bases at V and 3 bases at J; junction bases unmatched: 14. CDR3 sequence: CSARDEEGALSRYEQYF. DNA of the CDR3: TGCAGTGCTAGAGATGAAGAGGGGGCCCTCTCTCGCTACGAGCAGTACTTC.

The rearrangement uses TRBV6-6 and TRBJ1-5; no definite D call. Germline values: CDR1 MNHNY, CDR2 SVGAGI (reference sequence). The CDR3 runs 16 residues. Trimming shortened V by 5 bases and J by 3 bases, and 17 bases separated the two germline ends. The CDR3 DNA reads TGTGCCAGCAGTCCACTTGCTTGGGGAGACAATCAGCCCCAGCATTTT. Encoded protein: CASSPLAWGDNQPQHF.

This rearrangement joins TRBV29-1 to TRBJ2-5; 12 nucleotides line up with TRBD2. Germline trimming cut 2 bases from V and 1 base from J; bases unmatched to any gene: 2. CDR1 SQVTM and CDR2 ANQGSEA come from the germline V gene. The CDR3 consists of 15 residues. In DNA, the CDR3 is TGCAGCGTTGAACTAGCGGGGGGGTTCCAAGAGACCCAGTACTTC. It translates to CSVELAGGFQETQYF. The full variable domain, with the rest looked up from reference TRBV29-1 and TRBJ2-5, is SAVISQKPSRDICQRGTSLTIQCQVDSQVTMMFWYRQQPGQSLTLIATANQGSEATYESGFVIDKFPISRPNLTFSTLTVSNMSPEDSSIYLCSVELAGGFQETQYFGPGTRLLVL.

This clonotype showed up just a few times. The rearrangement links TRBV27 to TRBJ2-2; D is undetermined. The CDR3 is made up of 13 amino acids. V dropped 6 bases and J dropped 4 bases, with 9 bases sitting between them. CDR1 and CDR2 (germline): MNHEY, SMNVEV (reference sequence). The CDR3 reads CASSLKATGELFF. The CDR3 bases are TGTGCCAGCAGCCTAAAGGCCACCGGGGAGCTGTTTTTT.

The V and J genes are TRBV3-1 and TRBJ1-3; D is unclear. The germline V and J ends were trimmed by 0 bases and 0 bases, with 9 bases remaining between them. The CDR3 consists of 16 residues. The germline V gene encodes CDR1 LGHDT and CDR2 YNNKEL (reference sequence). The CDR3 nucleotides read TGTGCCAGCAGCCAAGACATGGCTTCCTCTGGAAACACCATATATTTT. Protein: CASSQDMASSGNTIYF.

This clonotype turned up a few times. The CDR3 DNA follows: TGTGCCAGCACCCTTATGCTAGCGGGAGCCCCCGGGGAGCTGTTTTTT. The encoded protein is CASTLMLAGAPGELFF. The gene calls are TRBV6-5 and TRBJ2-2, with TRBD2 identical over 10 bases. The CDR3 is 16 amino acids. Germline V gene sequence: CDR1 MNHEY, CDR2 SVGAGI. V lost 7 bases to trimming and J lost 6 bases; unmatched junction nucleotides: 11.